This TCR beta chain was sequenced in a study of T cell repertoires in cytomegalovirus infection (dated by TCRdb to between 2018 and 2021). Background for the entire study: Peptide stimulations targeted recently identified HLA-C-restricted CMV epitopes, whose presentation resists viral immunomodulation, together with well-studied HLA-B-restricted epitopes. The HLA type of each donor mattered for the analysis, because public TCR beta signatures pointed to carriage of CMV infection along with the matching HLA type.

On the study overall, not on this receptor specifically: In both this cohort and an independent cohort of 300 to 450 donors, the cumulative frequency of public TCR beta family members distinguished carriers of CMV infection plus the relevant HLA type. The ex vivo response was dominated by HLA-C-restricted CMV-specific TCR beta clonotypes, and the single most frequent clonotype in two of eight donors was supplied by these HLA-C-restricted clonotypes.

As for this clonotype: No antigen is known for it. Within one base of it there is no much larger clone, and no base qualities were kept.

Clipping removes 4 bases from V and 0 bases from J, with 6 as the unmatched junction base count. The CDR3 numbers 16 residues from cysteine through phenylalanine. Of the read, only the CDR3 DNA is kept; its 48 bases are in frame from base 1. The germline V gene supplies CDR1 MDHEN and CDR2 SYDVKM. This specimen's treatment or condition label, interpreted: in vitro stimulation with specific CMV peptide epitopes to enrich CMV-specific T cells. Sequencing used an Illumina HiSeq 1500. The public sequencing data were trimmed at Q25 with fastp and processed into clonotypes with MiXCR by TCRdb, which kept only in-frame beta chains. Every CDR3 protein is listed once, alongside the most common genes and DNA of its rows. The sample yields about 890,000 distinct CDR3 sequences; around 32% were counted once. The ten largest clones add up to roughly 13% of the sample.

The chain joins TRBV28 to TRBJ1-5; the central 7 bases match TRBD1. This sequence was found in a human donor in good health (CMV status not recorded). Some clones in this sample may be carry-over from other donors' samples. Sequencing used cultured CD8+ T cells from PBMCs, obtained from culture after CMV antigen stimulation. The CDR3: CASSSLQGISNQPQHF. The nucleotides read TGTGCCAGCAGTTCACTACAGGGGATTAGCAATCAGCCCCAGCATTTT.